Below, one T cell receptor (beta chain) is given with its context. Its matching antigen is unknown. Assay used: immunoSEQ multiplex PCR; TCRdb lists only in-frame clones, some missing. The data hold 80,000 to 95,000 clones, with around nine tenths observed a single time. With 8 bases removed from V and 4 bases from J, the gap between germline ends came to 11 bases. CDR3 size: 12 residues. Germline V gene data show CDR1 as SGHAT and CDR2 as FQNNGV. The data stem from a study of OX40 agonist ivuxolimab in advanced cancers. Study results and limitations: A proportion of nonresponders additionally exhibited low normalized T-cell clonal expansion.

Sample: CD4+ or CD8+ T cells sorted from blood, taken in a trial of the OX40 agonist ivuxolimab. This chain uses TRBV11-2 with TRBJ1-2, with unresolved D. The sequence derives from an adult with an advanced solid tumor such as melanoma, head and neck, liver or kidney cancer. CDR3 sequence (DNA): TGTGCCAGCGCTACAGCAGTCTATGGCTACACCTTC. Protein product: CASATAVYGYTF.